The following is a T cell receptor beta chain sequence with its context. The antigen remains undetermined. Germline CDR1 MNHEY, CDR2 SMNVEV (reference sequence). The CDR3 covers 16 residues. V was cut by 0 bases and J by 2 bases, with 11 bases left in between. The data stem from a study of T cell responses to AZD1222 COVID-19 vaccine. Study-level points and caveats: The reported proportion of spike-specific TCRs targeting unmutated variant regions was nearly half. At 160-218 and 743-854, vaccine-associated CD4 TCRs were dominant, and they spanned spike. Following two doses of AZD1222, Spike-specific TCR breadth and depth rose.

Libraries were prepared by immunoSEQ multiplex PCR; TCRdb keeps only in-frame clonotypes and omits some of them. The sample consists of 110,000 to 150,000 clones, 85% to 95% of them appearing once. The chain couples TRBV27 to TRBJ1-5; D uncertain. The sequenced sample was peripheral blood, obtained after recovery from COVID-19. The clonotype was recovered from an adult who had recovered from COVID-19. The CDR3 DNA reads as TGTGCCAGCAGTTTATCGTTTTTCCAGGGCAATCAGCCCCAGCATTTT. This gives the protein CASSLSFFQGNQPQHF.